This T cell receptor beta chain was identified during a study of CD8 T cells in Susac syndrome. Reverse transcription of about 0.5 to 1 ug RNA was carried out with random hexamers. One entry per CDR3 protein, called by TCRdb with MiXCR from the immunoSEQ multiplex PCR reads. The sample yields tens of thousands of distinct CDR3 sequences, approximately 95% seen once. Sequencing of TCR beta was carried out in blood CD8+ and CD4+ T cells. Sequencing was performed on CD8+ T cells from PBMCs. The sequence came from a human donor with Susac syndrome.

CDR3 bases: TGTGCCAGTAGTATACTAGCGTGGGATGAGCAGTTCTTC. It specifies CASSILAWDEQFF. The chain couples TRBV19 to TRBJ2-1; D perhaps matches TRBD2 (6 bases). Germline V gene data show CDR1 as LNHDA and CDR2 as SQIVND (reference sequence). This CDR3 has 13 amino acids. V was clipped by 2 bases and J by 8 bases, with 10 bases between them.